The 10 T cell receptor beta chains reported below all come from one sample, sequenced in a study of blood T cell repertoires in COVID-19. Sequencing was performed with immunoSEQ multiplex PCR; in TCRdb, only in-frame clones are kept and a portion is missing. The table lists about 190,000 clones, roughly 80% of them singletons. Sequenced: peripheral blood. These receptors came from a woman aged 45 to 65 with acute or convalescent COVID-19.

The chain joins TRBV24-1 to TRBJ2-3; 10 nucleotides match TRBD2. Unmatched junction bases numbered 8, after V lost 2 bases and J lost 1 base. Per the germline V gene, CDR1 is KGHDR and CDR2 is SFDVKD. The CDR3 has 18 amino acids. The CDR3 bases are TGTGCCACCAGTGATTCGTATAGCGGGGGGTCTCGCACAGATACGCAGTATTTT. Its translation is CATSDSYSGGSRTDTQYF.

This sequence joins TRBV5-1 and TRBJ2-2; possible D gene TRBD1, 7 bases. Trimming removed 6 bases at V and 1 base at J, with 13 bases between. The CDR3 covers 15 residues. Germline V gene sequence: CDR1 SGHRS, CDR2 YFSETQ. CDR3 protein: CASTLQGGNTGELFF. The CDR3 nucleotides are TGCGCCAGCACGCTCCAGGGGGGGAACACCGGGGAGCTGTTTTTT.

This clone was seen a single time. J is TRBJ1-5 and V is TRBV19; 9 nucleotides match TRBD1. CDR1 and CDR2 (germline): LNHDA, SQIVND (reference sequence). This CDR3 comprises 15 residues. The V segment lost 4 bases and the J segment 5 bases; nucleotides outside the gene matches: 6. The CDR3 DNA follows: TGTGCCAGTAGTACCGGACAGGGGTCCTATCAGCCCCAGCATTTT. Translated, it gives CASSTGQGSYQPQHF.

The genes are TRBV28 and TRBJ1-2, with TRBD1 as a possible D gene (6 bases). The CDR3 length is 14 residues. V was shortened by 2 bases and J by 6 bases, with 13 bases between the two germline ends. Germline CDR1 reads MDHEN; CDR2 reads SYDVKM. The CDR3: CASSLQGYRDGYTF. The CDR3 region has the DNA TGTGCCAGCAGTTTACAGGGGTATAGGGATGGCTACACCTTC.

This clone was counted many times. This chain links TRBV30 with TRBJ2-1; 8 positions agree with TRBD1. With 2 bases clipped from V and 9 bases from J, the junction kept 6 bases outside the gene matches. This CDR3 contains 13 residues. Per the germline V gene, CDR1 is GTSNPN and CDR2 is SVGIG (reference sequence). Written as DNA, the CDR3 is TGTGCCTGGAGTCGACAGGGGAGAGGTGAGCAGTTCTTC. Amino acid sequence: CAWSRQGRGEQFF.

This chain uses TRBV5-8 with TRBJ1-6; D unresolved. Germline V lookup: CDR1 SGHTS, CDR2 YDEGEE. The V end lost 4 bases, the J end lost 11 bases, and 19 bases lay between the germline ends. CDR3 length equals 15 residues. CDR3 bases: TGTGCCAGCAGCGGATGGCAGAGTTTCGGGGCACCCCTCCACTTT. As protein: CASSGWQSFGAPLHF.

The genes are TRBV27 and TRBJ2-7; D is undetermined. This CDR3 has 13 residues. Germline-derived CDR1 and CDR2 are MNHEY and SMNVEV (reference sequence). V was pared by 4 bases and J by 2 bases, with 9 bases between. CDR3 residues: CASSWSTPYEQYF. The CDR3 DNA reads TGTGCCAGCAGTTGGTCCACACCCTACGAGCAGTACTTC.

V usage is TRBV2 and J usage is TRBJ1-4; D unresolved. CDR1 and CDR2 from the germline V gene are SNHLY and FYNNEI. The CDR3 loop spans 15 amino acids. The V and J ends lost 7 bases and 2 bases respectively, with 14 bases between them. The CDR3, as DNA: TGTGCCAGCAAGAACACGGGGATTACTAATGAAAAACTGTTTTTT. Protein sequence: CASKNTGITNEKLFF.

This chain links TRBV25-1 with TRBJ1-2; 8 positions agree with TRBD1. Per the germline V gene, CDR1 is MGHDK and CDR2 is SYGVNS. CDR3 length: 16 residues. Losses at the gene ends were 6 bases for V and 7 bases for J; bases not matched to a gene: 16. The CDR3: CASSEHAPDRGTGYTF. CDR3 DNA sequence: TGTGCCAGCAGCGAGCACGCGCCCGACAGGGGTACTGGCTACACCTTC.

The V gene is TRBV24-1, the J gene TRBJ2-7; TRBD1 matches 12 bases. Trimming at V came to 4 bases and at J to 2 bases, leaving 11 bases not matched to a gene. The CDR3 has 18 residues. Germline V gene data show CDR1 as KGHDR and CDR2 as SFDVKD. CDR3 protein: CATSETPGQGASTYEQYF. The CDR3, as DNA: TGTGCCACCAGTGAAACACCGGGACAGGGGGCCTCCACCTACGAGCAGTACTTC.